Presented here are 14 T cell receptor beta chains from one specimen sequenced in a study of blood T cell repertoires in COVID-19. Here immunoSEQ multiplex PCR was the method, and the copy in TCRdb shows in-frame clones only, minus some. This table holds about 170,000 clones, around 84% found once. The sequencing input was peripheral blood. These receptors were obtained from a woman aged 70 to 79 with COVID-19, enrolled during active disease.

V is TRBV3-1 (or the pseudogene TRBV3-2) and J is TRBJ1-2; a weak D match, TRBD1 (6 bases). V was trimmed by 5 bases and J by 8 bases, leaving 15 bases between them. CDR3 size: 13 residues. Germline values: CDR1 LGHDT, CDR2 YNNKEL (reference sequence). CDR3 DNA: TGTGCCAGCAGCTACAGGGTCCAAGTAGGCTACACCTTC. Its protein is CASSYRVQVGYTF.

The sample holds a few counts of this clone. The chain employs TRBV29-1 and TRBJ1-1; TRBD1 might be the D (6 bases). CDR3 length equals 14 residues. Looked up from germline, CDR1 is SQVTM and CDR2 is ANQGSEA. Deletions cut 6 bases from V and 0 bases from J, with 14 bases between. CDR3 nucleotides: TGCAGCGTCTACCGGACAGCCATGAACACTGAAGCTTTCTTT. Encoded protein: CSVYRTAMNTEAFF.

CDR3 loop: CASSSSGRAEQYF. For the CDR3, the DNA is TGTGCCAGCAGTTCTAGCGGGAGGGCCGAGCAGTACTTC. The chain recombines TRBV27 with TRBJ2-7, with TRBD2 matching 12 bases. The V and J ends lost 4 bases and 6 bases, in that order; junction bases with no gene match: 1. Per germline, CDR1 MNHEY and CDR2 SMNVEV (reference sequence). The CDR3 contains 13 residues.

V usage is TRBV25-1 and J usage is TRBJ2-5; 7 bases are shared with TRBD2. Losses at the gene ends were 2 bases for V and 5 bases for J; bases not matched to a gene: 5. CDR1 is MGHDK, CDR2 SYGVNS, per germline. This CDR3 has 14 amino acids. The CDR3 here is CASSETGGGETQYF. In DNA, the CDR3 is TGTGCCAGCAGTGAAACGGGGGGAGGGGAGACCCAGTACTTC.

This chain joins TRBV6-6 and TRBJ1-1, with a possible D match to TRBD1 (6 bases). The V gene lost 5 bases and the J gene lost 11 bases, with 36 bases spanning the gap. The CDR3 sequence is 19 residues long. The germline V gene has CDR1 MNHNY and CDR2 SVGAGI (reference sequence). The CDR3 nucleotides are TGTGCCAGCAGTCGGGGGCCGGCAGGGGATAAAAGGGCCCTAAGTTGGGCTTTCTTT. This sequence encodes CASSRGPAGDKRALSWAFF.

The V call is TRBV11-2, the J call TRBJ2-3, with 10 bases identical to TRBD1. V was pared by 1 base and J by 5 bases, with 3 bases of the junction left unmatched. Per the germline V gene, CDR1 is SGHAT and CDR2 is FQNNGV. The CDR3 contains 15 residues. The CDR3 spells CASSLVGQGVDTQYF. CDR3 DNA: TGTGCCAGCAGCTTAGTTGGACAGGGGGTAGATACGCAGTATTTT.

This clone was recorded a few times. V and J are TRBV27 and TRBJ1-5, with D unresolved. Trimming removed 0 bases at V and 5 bases at J, with 11 bases between. The CDR3 sequence is 15 residues long. Germline V gene data show CDR1 as MNHEY and CDR2 as SMNVEV (reference sequence). In DNA, the CDR3 is TGTGCCAGCAGTTTATCGGGCGTCAATTATCAGCCCCAGCATTTT. It specifies CASSLSGVNYQPQHF.

The V gene is TRBV6-5, the J gene TRBJ1-3; unclear D gene. This CDR3 has 13 residues. Trimming pared 5 bases from V and 10 bases from J, leaving 15 bases between. Germline CDR1 MNHEY, CDR2 SVGAGI. The CDR3 protein is CASSHGSRGTIYF. The DNA of the CDR3 is TGTGCCAGCAGTCATGGGTCTAGAGGGACCATATATTTT.

J is TRBJ2-1 and V is TRBV19; tentative D call: TRBD2 (5 bases). The germline V gene encodes CDR1 LNHDA and CDR2 SQIVND (reference sequence). V dropped 5 bases and J dropped 7 bases, with 9 bases sitting between them. The CDR3 is 12 amino acids. CDR3 bases: TGTGCCAGTAGTCCGACTAATAATGAGCAGTTCTTC. This sequence encodes CASSPTNNEQFF. The variable domain in full, with the rest retrieved from reference TRBV19 and TRBJ2-1, is DGGITQSPKYLFRKEGQNVTLSCEQNLNHDAMYWYRQDPGQGLRLIYYSQIVNDFQKGDIAEGYSVSREKKESFPLTVTSAQKNPTAFYLCASSPTNNEQFFGPGTRLTVL.

The chain joins TRBV27 to TRBJ2-7, with 10 bases identical to TRBD1. This CDR3 contains 12 residues. In germline, CDR1 is MNHEY, CDR2 SMNVEV (reference sequence). V lost 7 bases, J lost 6 bases, and 3 bases stayed unmatched. Here the CDR3 reads CASKGDRGEQYV. DNA of the CDR3: TGTGCCAGCAAAGGGGACAGGGGCGAGCAGTACGTC.

In its sample, this clone was seen a few times. This chain uses TRBV3-1 (or the pseudogene TRBV3-2) with TRBJ1-3; TRBD1 agrees at 7 bases. Germline values: CDR1 LGHDT, CDR2 YNNKEL (reference sequence). With V trimmed by 5 bases and J by 2 bases, 12 bases remained unmatched. The CDR3 has 17 residues. The CDR3 bases are TGTGCCAGCAGCTTAAGACCGACAGGGACTCCTGGAAACACCATATATTTT. Its protein is CASSLRPTGTPGNTIYF.

The V gene is TRBV30, the J gene TRBJ2-3, with TRBD2 identical over 8 bases. The trim removed 2 bases at V and 5 bases at J, leaving 6 bases unmatched. The CDR3 has 14 residues. Germline V lookup: CDR1 GTSNPN, CDR2 SVGIG (reference sequence). The DNA of the CDR3 is TGTGCCTGGAGTCTGAGCGGGAGCGAAGATACGCAGTATTTT. Encoded protein: CAWSLSGSEDTQYF.

This clone was detected only a few times. The V and J genes are TRBV29-1 and TRBJ1-1; D unresolved. Germline V gene sequence: CDR1 SQVTM, CDR2 ANQGSEA. The CDR3 spans 14 residues. V lost 4 bases, J lost 1 base, and 13 bases lay in between. The CDR3 here is CSVVGRLSNTEAFF. The CDR3 region has the DNA TGCAGCGTTGTGGGCCGCCTGTCGAACACTGAAGCTTTCTTT.

This chain uses TRBV6-5 with TRBJ1-6; TRBD1 matches at 11 bases. CDR1 MNHEY and CDR2 SVGAGI come from the germline V gene. The CDR3 runs to 14 residues. Germline trimming cut 8 bases from V and 11 bases from J; bases unmatched to any gene: 8. CDR3 sequence (DNA): TGTGCCAGCGGGGGGACAGGGGGTCAGGCACCCCTCCACTTT. This sequence encodes CASGGTGGQAPLHF.